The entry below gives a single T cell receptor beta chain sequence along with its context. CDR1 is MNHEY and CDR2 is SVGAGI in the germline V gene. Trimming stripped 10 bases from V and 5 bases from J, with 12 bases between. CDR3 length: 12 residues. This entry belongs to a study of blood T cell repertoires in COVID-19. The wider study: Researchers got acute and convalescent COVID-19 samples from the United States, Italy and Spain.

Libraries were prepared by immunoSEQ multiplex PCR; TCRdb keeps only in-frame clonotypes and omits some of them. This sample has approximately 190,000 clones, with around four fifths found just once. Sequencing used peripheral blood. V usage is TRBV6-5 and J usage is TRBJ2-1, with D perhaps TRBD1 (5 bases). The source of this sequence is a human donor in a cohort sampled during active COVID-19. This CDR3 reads CATSRVDNEQFF. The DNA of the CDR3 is TGTGCCACGTCCAGGGTGGACAATGAGCAGTTCTTC.